The entry below gives a single TCR beta chain sequence along with its context. The sample belongs to a study of blood T cell repertoires in COVID-19. The V gene end was trimmed by 4 bases and the J gene end by 8 bases; junction bases not matched to a gene: 6. The CDR3 length is 15 residues. Looked up from germline, CDR1 is SGHVS and CDR2 is FQNEAQ. Measured with immunoSEQ multiplex PCR; TCRdb has only the in-frame clones, and not every one. Among approximately 250,000 clones listed, 65% to 90% were seen once. The sequencing input was peripheral blood. This receptor was obtained from a man aged 35 to 55 who had recovered from COVID-19. The rearrangement joins TRBV7-8 to TRBJ2-1; 12 positions agree with TRBD2. The CDR3 loop reads CASSSWTSGVHEQFF. In nucleotides, the CDR3 is TGTGCCAGCAGCTCGTGGACTAGCGGGGTACATGAGCAGTTCTTC.